Shown below are 23 T cell receptor beta chains from a single sample sequenced in a study of T cell responses to AZD1222 COVID-19 vaccine. Profiled with immunoSEQ multiplex PCR; TCRdb holds only in-frame clones, not every one. The repertoire holds approximately 200,000 clones, with 90% to 95% as singletons. The material sequenced was peripheral blood, taken on day 0 of AZD1222 vaccination. All receptors come from an adult in good health.

V is TRBV29-1 and J is TRBJ1-4; the D is unclear. CDR3 length: 14 amino acids. Germline V lookup: CDR1 SQVTM, CDR2 ANQGSEA. The V end was cut by 4 bases, the J end by 0 bases, with 9 bases between. CDR3 protein: CSVVKWATNEKLFF. The DNA of the CDR3 is TGCAGCGTTGTGAAATGGGCAACTAATGAAAAACTGTTTTTT.

V usage is TRBV28 and J usage is TRBJ1-3; D is uncertain. The CDR3 is made up of 15 amino acids. V lost 3 bases to trimming and J lost 0 bases, with 9 bases between them. The germline V gene encodes CDR1 MDHEN and CDR2 SYDVKM. The CDR3 coding sequence is TGTGCCAGCAGTTTTACCATTACCTCTGGAAACACCATATATTTT. Protein product: CASSFTITSGNTIYF.

The chain links TRBV3-1 (or the pseudogene TRBV3-2) to TRBJ1-2; D not resolved. The CDR3 covers 17 residues. CDR1 and CDR2 from the germline V gene are LGHDT and YNNKEL (reference sequence). Between the trimmed V and J ends, which lost 3 bases and 6 bases, there was a span of 23 bases. CDR3 in amino acids: CASSHRSRPTEGDGYTF. As DNA, the CDR3 is TGTGCCAGCAGCCATCGTTCCCGGCCGACGGAAGGCGATGGCTACACCTTC.

This clone was detected once. Distinct nucleotide sequences in the sample also encode this CDR3. The chain employs TRBV12-3 or TRBV12-4 and TRBJ2-7; D not certain. This CDR3 contains 12 residues. V was pared by 3 bases and J by 3 bases, with 6 bases between. The CDR3 loop is CASSLRGYEQYF. CDR3 sequence (DNA): TGTGCCAGCAGTTTGAGAGGCTACGAGCAGTACTTC.

This chain joins TRBV5-4 and TRBJ2-7, with D perhaps TRBD1 or TRBD2 (5 bases each). This CDR3 has 14 residues. Trimming pared 4 bases from V and 0 bases from J, leaving 11 bases between. The germline gives CDR1 SGHNT, CDR2 YYREEE (reference sequence). This chain's CDR3 is CASSRDGGSYEQYF. The CDR3 DNA reads as TGTGCCAGCAGCCGGGACGGCGGCTCCTACGAGCAGTACTTC.

This clone was picked up one time. For the CDR3, the DNA is TGTGCCAGCCGAGACAGGGGAAGCACCTACAATGAGCAGTTCTTC. Its translation is CASRDRGSTYNEQFF. This chain joins TRBV14 and TRBJ2-1, with TRBD1 identical over 8 bases. There are 15 residues in the CDR3. Germline V gene sequence: CDR1 SGHDN, CDR2 FVKESK. J lost 2 bases, V lost 8 bases, and 8 bases had no gene match.

The chain couples TRBV5-5 to TRBJ2-5, with 7 nucleotides matching TRBD2. The length of the CDR3 is 15 residues. Germline V gene sequence: CDR1 SGHKS, CDR2 YYEKEE (reference sequence). The junction had 7 bases not matched to a gene; V was cut back by 1 base and J by 4 bases. CDR3 nucleotide sequence: TGTGCCAGCAGCTTGTCGTGGGGGGAGGGAGAGACCCAGTACTTC. Protein sequence: CASSLSWGEGETQYF.

The chain employs TRBV4-1 and TRBJ2-3; the D is unclear. Between the trimmed V and J ends, which lost 4 bases and 0 bases, there was a span of 2 bases. Per germline, CDR1 MGHRA and CDR2 YSYEKL. This CDR3 has 12 residues. In nucleotides, the CDR3 is TGCGCCAGCAGCCGGAGCACAGATACGCAGTATTTT. Translation: CASSRSTDTQYF.

The J gene is TRBJ1-5, the V gene TRBV6-5, with TRBD1 matching 7 bases. Germline V gene data show CDR1 as MNHEY and CDR2 as SVGAGI. V lost 6 bases and J lost 4; bases outside the gene matches: 3. The CDR3 covers 13 residues. In nucleotides, the CDR3 is TGTGCCAGCAGACCACAGGGGAATCAGCCCCAGCATTTT. Amino acids: CASRPQGNQPQHF.

The chain recombines TRBV30 with TRBJ2-1; D is unresolved. The length of the CDR3 is 19 residues. Trimming took off 0 bases at V and 0 bases at J, with 21 bases between the two ends. The V gene's germline CDR1 is GTSNPN and CDR2 SVGIG (reference sequence). This CDR3 is CAWSVPREVAESSYNEQFF. The CDR3 region has the DNA TGTGCCTGGAGTGTCCCTCGCGAGGTAGCCGAAAGCTCCTACAATGAGCAGTTCTTC.

The chain uses TRBV7-9 and TRBJ2-5, with TRBD2 identical over 9 bases. This CDR3 is 16 amino acids long. The germline V gene encodes CDR1 SEHNR and CDR2 FQNEAQ (reference sequence). V trimming: 3 bases; J trimming: 5 bases; junction bases outside the gene matches: 10. CDR3 DNA: TGTGCCAGCAGCTTCTTCCTTAGCGGGAGCCTGGAGACCCAGTACTTC. Amino acid sequence: CASSFFLSGSLETQYF.

The gene calls are TRBV28 and TRBJ1-1; 8 bases are shared with TRBD1. Trimming cost V 5 bases and J 6 bases; bases outside gene matches: 8. This CDR3 has 14 residues. Germline lookup yields CDR1 MDHEN and CDR2 SYDVKM. CDR3 DNA: TGTGCCAGCAGTCTCACAGGGGGAACGGCTGAAGCTTTCTTT. Protein product: CASSLTGGTAEAFF.

The chain links TRBV30 to TRBJ2-7; TRBD2 aligns across 10 bases. Trimming at V came to 5 bases and at J to 6 bases, leaving 10 bases not matched to a gene. The length of the CDR3 is 14 residues. From germline, CDR1 is GTSNPN and CDR2 SVGIG (reference sequence). The CDR3 spells CAWGLLAGTGEQYF. The CDR3 coding sequence is TGTGCCTGGGGTTTACTAGCGGGAACGGGCGAGCAGTACTTC.

The chain employs TRBV6-2 or TRBV6-3 and TRBJ2-1; TRBD2 aligns across 11 bases. Per germline, CDR1 MNHEY and CDR2 SVGEGT. The CDR3 has 20 residues. Trimming cost V 2 bases and J 0 bases; bases outside gene matches: 12. In nucleotides, the CDR3 is TGTGCCAGCAGTTACCCTGGGCTAGCGGGAGGCCCGAGCTCCTACAATGAGCAGTTCTTC. It translates to CASSYPGLAGGPSSYNEQFF.

V usage is TRBV7-2 and J usage is TRBJ2-7; TRBD2 matches at 8 bases. J lost 2 bases, V lost 7 bases, and 7 bases had no gene match. CDR1 is SGHTA, CDR2 FQGNSA, per germline. The CDR3 is 14 residues long. CDR3 residues: CASTSRGGAYEQYF. The CDR3 region has the DNA TGTGCCAGCACCTCACGGGGGGGGGCCTACGAGCAGTACTTC.

This clone was seen only once. The V call is TRBV1, the J call TRBJ1-2; the table gives TRBD1 as D, unverified against the DNA. TRBV1 counts as a pseudogene. The CDR3 totals 16 residues. CDR3: CTSSQVKRPGPYGYTF. CDR3 DNA: TGCACCAGCAGCCAAGTAAAAAGGCCAGGGCCCTATGGCTACACCTTC.

The chain has TRBV9 and TRBJ2-5; 8 bases fit TRBD2. Germline trimming cut 2 bases from V and 5 bases from J; bases unmatched to any gene: 8. The CDR3 spans 15 residues. Germline CDR1 SGDLS, CDR2 YYNGEE. DNA for the CDR3: TGTGCCAGCAGCGTCGCGGGACTAGGTGCGGAGACCCAGTACTTC. Its protein product is CASSVAGLGAETQYF.

This rearrangement joins TRBV6-2 or TRBV6-3 to TRBJ2-7, with a weak D call TRBD1 (6 bases). This CDR3 is built from 19 residues. Trimming removed 0 bases at V and 3 bases at J, with 24 bases between. Germline V gene lookup returns CDR1 MNHEY and CDR2 SVGEGT. The DNA of the CDR3 is TGTGCCAGCAGTTACTCAACCGGGACAACCGCGACCTTTTACTACGAGCAGTACTTC. As protein: CASSYSTGTTATFYYEQYF.

The chain employs TRBV27 and TRBJ1-6; D is undetermined. The V and J ends lost 8 bases and 6 bases respectively, with 17 bases between them. The CDR3 contains 15 residues. Germline V gives CDR1 MNHEY, CDR2 SMNVEV (reference sequence). In DNA, the CDR3 is TGTGCCAGCGGATCCACCGTGCAGATTAATTCACCCCTCCACTTT. This codes for CASGSTVQINSPLHF.

The chain employs TRBV10-3 and TRBJ2-1, with unresolved D. Germline-derived CDR1 and CDR2 are ENHRY and SYGVKD. This CDR3 has 11 amino acids. The ends were cut back, 4 bases at V and 7 bases at J, with 5 bases in the middle. The CDR3 nucleotides read TGTGCCATCAGTGCTACGAATGAGCAGTTCTTC. Encoded protein: CAISATNEQFF.

The gene calls are TRBV28 and TRBJ1-1, with D unclear. The germline V gene has CDR1 MDHEN and CDR2 SYDVKM. This CDR3 comprises 12 residues. V was shortened by 5 bases and J by 4 bases, with 8 bases between the two germline ends. This CDR3 is CASSTAGTEAFF. CDR3 nucleotide sequence: TGTGCCAGCAGTACCGCCGGCACTGAAGCTTTCTTT.

This clone came up once. The chain combines TRBV27 with TRBJ1-2; 7 bases match TRBD1. V was clipped by 5 bases and J by 0 bases; unmatched bases: 6. The CDR3 sequence is 15 residues long. Germline CDR1 is MNHEY and CDR2 is SMNVEV (reference sequence). CDR3 DNA sequence: TGTGCCAGCAGTCCAGGGACAGCCGCTAACTATGGCTACACCTTC. Translating it yields CASSPGTAANYGYTF.

This chain connects TRBV11-3 to TRBJ2-1; TRBD1 matches 7 bases. Per germline, CDR1 SGHNT and CDR2 YENEEA. The V and J ends lost 5 bases and 3 bases, in that order; junction bases with no gene match: 10. CDR3 length: 16 amino acids. The CDR3 protein is CASSHRGLANYNEQFF. CDR3 coding DNA: TGTGCCAGCAGCCACAGGGGCCTGGCTAACTACAATGAGCAGTTCTTC. The full variable domain, its missing parts supplied by reference TRBV11-3 and TRBJ2-1, is EAGVVQSPRYKIIEKKQPVAFWCNPISGHNTLYWYLQNLGQGPELLIRYENEEAVDDSQLPKDRFSAERLKGVDSTLKIQPAELGDSAVYLCASSHRGLANYNEQFFGPGTRLTVL.